These T cell receptor beta chains were read from a single sample in a study of cytomegalovirus exposure and HLA in healthy donors. Sequencing was performed with immunoSEQ multiplex PCR; in TCRdb, only in-frame clones are kept and a portion is missing. Here the sample spans roughly 160,000 clones, 65% to 80% being singletons. The specimen sequenced was PBMCs. These receptors were collected from a young woman in good health and CMV-seronegative. CDR3s include the opening cysteine and the closing phenylalanine or tryptophan. Fields, in order: J gene, D gene, V gene, clone size, CDR3 protein, CDR3 DNA. D genes are given only for firm matches. A row's size may be missing; if present it is once, few, many or a size class.

TRBJ1-4 TRBD1 TRBV13 once CASSSPGQGLRGKLFF TGTGCCAGCAGCTCCCCGGGACAGGGATTGCGGGGAAAACTGTTTTTT
TRBJ1-1 TRBD1 TRBV4-3 - CASSQDQQGYTEAFF TGCGCCAGCAGCCAAGATCAACAGGGGTACACTGAAGCTTTCTTT
TRBJ1-2 - TRBV18 - CASSPRDSPNYGYTF TGTGCCAGCTCACCCCGGGACTCCCCTAACTATGGCTACACCTTC
TRBJ2-7 - TRBV10-3 few CAIRGTVGGYEQYF TGTGCCATCAGAGGGACCGTGGGGGGATACGAGCAGTACTTC
TRBJ1-3 - TRBV5-1 - CASSPDRISSGNTIYF TGCGCCAGCAGCCCCGACAGGATTAGCTCTGGAAACACCATATATTTT
TRBJ2-3 - TRBV5-1 - CASSLASNEDTQYF TGCGCCAGCAGCTTGGCTAGCAACGAAGATACGCAGTATTTT
TRBJ2-7 - TRBV21-1 few CASSGAAWGQTSYEQYF TGTGCCAGCAGCGGGGCGGCGTGGGGACAGACCTCCTACGAGCAGTACTTC
TRBJ2-1 - TRBV15 - CATSRDRASYGEQFF TGTGCCACCAGCAGAGATAGGGCTAGCTACGGTGAGCAGTTCTTC
TRBJ2-5 - TRBV2 - CASSGGLASGETQYF TGTGCCAGCAGTGGGGGCCTAGCGTCGGGAGAGACCCAGTACTTC
TRBJ1-3 TRBD1 TRBV18 - CASSPDRGNTIYF TGTGCCAGCTCACCGGACAGGGGAAACACCATATATTTT
TRBJ2-7 - TRBV30 - CAWSSSRPDEQYF TGTGCCTGGAGTTCCTCTCGTCCTGACGAGCAGTACTTC
TRBJ2-5 TRBD1 TRBV2 - CASSEGRQGKQETQYF TGTGCCAGCAGTGAGGGGAGACAGGGGAAACAAGAGACCCAGTACTTC
TRBJ2-7 TRBD1 TRBV30 - CAWSWDSSYEQYF TGTGCCTGGAGTTGGGACAGCTCCTACGAGCAGTACTTC
TRBJ2-7 TRBD2 TRBV19 - CASSSLAGYEQYF TGTGCCAGTAGTAGCCTAGCGGGCTACGAGCAGTACTTC
TRBJ2-7 TRBD2 TRBV6-6 - CASSLTGPGGREQYF TGTGCCAGCAGTCTAACAGGGCCGGGAGGGCGAGAGCAGTACTTC
TRBJ2-7 TRBD1 TRBV28 - CARSWGGTGSYEQYF TGTGCCAGAAGTTGGGGCGGGACAGGGAGCTACGAGCAGTACTTC
TRBJ2-7 - TRBV7-2 - CASSLASGSGSYEQYF TGTGCCAGCAGCTTAGCGAGCGGTAGCGGATCCTACGAGCAGTACTTC
TRBJ2-1 - TRBV7-3 - CASSPSGGAQYYNEQFF TGTGCCAGCAGCCCCAGTGGGGGGGCACAATATTACAATGAGCAGTTCTTC
TRBJ1-5 - TRBV30 few CAWSVMEGTQHF TGTGCCTGGAGTGTAATGGAGGGGACCCAGCATTTT
TRBJ2-7 TRBD2 TRBV7-9 - CASSQTSAGEGDEQYF TGTGCCAGCAGCCAAACCTCAGCGGGAGAGGGCGACGAGCAGTACTTC
TRBJ2-3 TRBD2 TRBV6-6 few CASSRRLAGGTDTQYF TGTGCCAGCAGTCGTAGACTAGCGGGAGGAACAGATACGCAGTATTTT
TRBJ1-4 - TRBV19 few CASSRQGSNEKLFF TGTGCCAGTAGTAGGCAGGGCTCTAATGAAAAACTGTTTTTT
TRBJ2-5 TRBD1 TRBV5-1 - CASSSSGQGQETQYF TGCGCCAGCAGCTCCTCAGGACAGGGGCAAGAGACCCAGTACTTC
TRBJ1-2 TRBD1 TRBV6-6 few CASSYHRGINYGYTF TGTGCCAGCAGTTACCACAGGGGAATCAACTATGGCTACACCTTC
TRBJ1-4 - TRBV10-3 few CAISESAGYNEKLFF TGTGCCATCAGTGAGTCGGCGGGATATAATGAAAAACTGTTTTTT
TRBJ2-2 - TRBV15 - CATSEWGDFNTGELFF TGTGCCACCAGCGAATGGGGGGACTTTAACACCGGGGAGCTGTTTTTT
TRBJ1-5 TRBD1 TRBV5-6 - CASSLGQGAGPQHF TGTGCCAGCAGCCTCGGGCAGGGGGCAGGGCCCCAGCATTTT
TRBJ1-2 TRBD1 TRBV30 - CAWSVGTGSYSNYGYTF TGTGCCTGGAGTGTAGGGACAGGGTCCTATTCTAACTATGGCTACACCTTC